Included here is one TCR beta chain sequence, with context. The antigen remains unidentified. Per the germline V gene, CDR1 is LGHNA and CDR2 is YNFKEQ. V lost 4 bases to trimming and J lost 3 bases, with 11 bases between them. The CDR3 extends over 14 amino acids. This entry belongs to a study of cytomegalovirus exposure and HLA in healthy donors. Overall study results and limits: In vitro assays verified that a few CMV-associated chains recognized CMV antigens specifically. V- and J-gene trimming of TCR beta was linked (in a later analysis) to a missense DCLRE1C variant. Investigators reported 150 to 200 TCR beta chains as tied to cytomegalovirus.

Both 60 Vbeta primers and 13 Jbeta primers went into the PCR. Generated by immunoSEQ multiplex PCR, the TCRdb table keeps only in-frame clones and is missing some. The sample holds about 180,000 clones, around 76% seen once. Material for sequencing was PBMCs. The sequence was collected from a young woman in good health and CMV-seropositive. V and J are TRBV4-2 and TRBJ2-3, with a possible D match to TRBD1 (6 bases). The CDR3 DNA is TGTGCCAGCAGCCGGCGGCAGGGGACAGATACGCAGTATTTT. Translating it yields CASSRRQGTDTQYF.